What follows are 15 T cell receptor beta chains derived from one specimen sequenced in a study of T cells in Graves' hyperthyroidism and ophthalmopathy. What was amplified from RNA transcripts were TCR beta CDR3 regions. An initial round of RT-PCR targeting the TCR CDR3 relied on the HTBI primer set. TCRdb re-called the multiplex PCR reads through MiXCR, storing one row per CDR3 protein. This table has roughly 500,000 distinct CDR3 sequences, approximately 16% appearing once. Sequencing was performed on blood. Source of these receptors: a young woman with Graves' ophthalmopathy.

The rearrangement joins TRBV4-1 to TRBJ2-3; TRBD2 aligns across 12 bases. V lost 5 bases, J lost 3 bases, and 3 bases stayed unmatched. CDR3 length: 15 residues. The germline V gene encodes CDR1 MGHRA and CDR2 YSYEKL. CDR3 loop: CASSGLAGFTDTQYF. DNA of the CDR3: TGCGCCAGCAGCGGACTAGCGGGATTTACAGATACGCAGTATTTT.

V and J are TRBV20-1 and TRBJ2-3; D is ambiguous. CDR3 length: 11 amino acids. Germline assignment: CDR1 DFQATT and CDR2 SNEGSKA (reference sequence). The ends were cut back, 6 bases at V and 5 bases at J, with 9 bases in the middle. As DNA, the CDR3 is TGCAGTGCCGAAGACGGAGATACGCAGTATTTT. Translating gives CSAEDGDTQYF.

This clonotype was picked up many times. This chain joins TRBV7-2 and TRBJ2-7; D not resolved. The CDR3 totals 14 residues. Trimming shortened V by 2 bases and J by 1 base, and 9 bases separated the two germline ends. Looked up from germline, CDR1 is SGHTA and CDR2 is FQGNSA. CDR3 sequence: CASSLMGGSYEQYF. As DNA, the CDR3 is TGTGCCAGCAGCTTAATGGGCGGATCCTACGAGCAGTACTTC. The complete variable domain, with remaining parts taken from reference TRBV7-2 and TRBJ2-7, reads GAGVSQSPSNKVTEKGKDVELRCDPISGHTALYWYRQSLGQGLEFLIYFQGNSAPDKSGLPSDRFSAERTGGSVSTLTIQRTQQEDSAVYLCASSLMGGSYEQYFGPGTRLTVT.

The chain carries TRBV9 and TRBJ2-2; D perhaps matches TRBD1 (7 bases). Germline V gene data show CDR1 as SGDLS and CDR2 as YYNGEE. This CDR3 has 17 amino acids. V lost 2 bases and J 5 bases, leaving 19 bases between the germline ends. The CDR3 loop is CASSVSRLQGGTGELFF. DNA for the CDR3: TGTGCCAGCAGCGTTTCACGTCTGCAGGGGGGAACCGGGGAGCTGTTTTTT.

V and J are TRBV20-1 and TRBJ1-5; 8 bases are a match to TRBD1. Germline V gene sequence: CDR1 DFQATT, CDR2 SNEGSKA (reference sequence). CDR3 size: 16 residues. The trim removed 5 bases at V and 0 bases at J, leaving 9 bases unmatched. The CDR3 region has the DNA TGCAGTGCTGCCGAGACAGGGGCCTATAGCAATCAGCCCCAGCATTTT. This codes for CSAAETGAYSNQPQHF.

This clonotype showed up just a few times. The chain is built from TRBV14 and TRBJ2-5, with a possible D match to TRBD1 (7 bases). Germline CDR1 is SGHDN and CDR2 is FVKESK. The V and J ends lost 0 bases and 4 bases respectively, with 12 bases between them. The CDR3 is 15 amino acids. For the CDR3, the DNA is TGTGCCAGCAGCCAAGACAGACAGGGAGGAGAGACCCAGTACTTC. Protein sequence: CASSQDRQGGETQYF.

This clonotype was seen at least ten times. The rearrangement uses TRBV7-9 and TRBJ2-5, with 12 nucleotides matching TRBD2. CDR3 length: 15 amino acids. Germline CDR1 and CDR2: SEHNR and FQNEAQ (reference sequence). V gave up 1 base and J gave up 3 bases; unmatched junction bases: 0. CDR3 region: CASSLGTSGKETQYF. CDR3 nucleotides: TGTGCCAGCAGCTTAGGGACTAGCGGGAAAGAGACCCAGTACTTC.

This clonotype was observed many times. The chain links TRBV18 to TRBJ1-1, with a weak D call TRBD1 (6 bases). Germline CDR1 is KGHSH and CDR2 is LQKENI. V shed 4 bases and J shed 4 bases, with 13 bases lying between them. The CDR3 totals 14 residues. CDR3 region: CASSLQGGPTEAFF. The CDR3 region has the DNA TGTGCCAGCTCACTACAGGGCGGGCCCACTGAAGCTTTCTTT. Based on the CDR3 plus reference TRBV18 and TRBJ1-1, the full variable domain is NAGVMQNPRHLVRRRGQEARLRCSPMKGHSHVYWYRQLPEEGLKFMVYLQKENIIDESGMPKERFSAEFPKEGPSILRIQQVVRGDSAAYFCASSLQGGPTEAFFGQGTRLTVV.

This clonotype was recorded a few times. The rearrangement uses TRBV10-1 and TRBJ2-5; 8 bases are a match to TRBD1. The trim removed 3 bases at V and 3 bases at J, leaving 12 bases unmatched. The CDR3 has 17 residues. Germline CDR1 WNHNN, CDR2 SYGVQD (reference sequence). The CDR3 spells CASSDGQGASRKETQYF. The CDR3 coding sequence is TGCGCCAGCAGTGACGGGCAGGGGGCGAGCAGGAAAGAGACCCAGTACTTC.

This clonotype was counted ten times or more. This chain links TRBV7-8 with TRBJ1-5; TRBD1 agrees at 7 bases. The CDR3 extends over 16 amino acids. V lost 4 bases to trimming and J lost 1 base; unmatched junction nucleotides: 7. CDR1 and CDR2 from the germline V gene are SGHVS and FQNEAQ. The CDR3 loop reads CASSSPSTGSNQPQHF. CDR3 coding DNA: TGTGCCAGCAGCTCCCCATCGACAGGGAGCAATCAGCCCCAGCATTTT.

V gene TRBV6-4 combines with J gene TRBJ2-6, with TRBD1 as a possible D gene (7 bases). The ends were cut back, 5 bases at V and 3 bases at J, with 14 bases in the middle. Germline loops: CDR1 MRHNA, CDR2 SNTAGT. The CDR3 length is 16 residues. Written as DNA, the CDR3 is TGTGCCAGCAGTCCAACAGGGGAGGATGGGGCCAACGTCCTGACTTTC. Its translation: CASSPTGEDGANVLTF.

The chain uses TRBV7-8 and TRBJ2-2, with 12 bases lining up with TRBD2. CDR3 length: 15 residues. Germline loops: CDR1 SGHVS, CDR2 FQNEAQ. CDR3 sequence: CATSGRRLNTGELFF. Written as DNA, the CDR3 is TGTGCGACTAGCGGGAGACGGTTGAACACCGGGGAGCTGTTTTTT.

The CDR3 bases are TGTGCCTGGAGTAAGAAAGCGTACTACGAGCAGTACTTC. Its translation is CAWSKKAYYEQYF. V is TRBV30 and J is TRBJ2-7; unclear D gene. The CDR3 is made up of 13 amino acids. Trimming pared 2 bases from V and 3 bases from J, leaving 11 bases between. Germline CDR1 GTSNPN, CDR2 SVGIG (reference sequence).

This clonotype was observed a few times. The chain is built from TRBV6-1 and TRBJ2-3, with D maybe TRBD2 (6 bases). The CDR3 length is 14 residues. Germline V lookup: CDR1 MNHNS, CDR2 SASEGT. V lost 0 bases and J lost 6, with 10 bases in between. The CDR3 coding sequence is TGTGCCAGCAGTGAAGCGTGGGGGAGGGATACGCAGTATTTT. Amino acids: CASSEAWGRDTQYF.

Ten or more counts support this clonotype. The V and J genes are TRBV6-2 or TRBV6-3 and TRBJ2-7; unclear D gene. V was pared by 6 bases and J by 6 bases, with 6 bases between. This CDR3 has 10 amino acids. Looked up from germline, CDR1 is MNHEY and CDR2 is SVGEGT. The CDR3 nucleotides read TGTGCCAGCAGACTCACCGAGCAGTACTTC. Protein: CASRLTEQYF.